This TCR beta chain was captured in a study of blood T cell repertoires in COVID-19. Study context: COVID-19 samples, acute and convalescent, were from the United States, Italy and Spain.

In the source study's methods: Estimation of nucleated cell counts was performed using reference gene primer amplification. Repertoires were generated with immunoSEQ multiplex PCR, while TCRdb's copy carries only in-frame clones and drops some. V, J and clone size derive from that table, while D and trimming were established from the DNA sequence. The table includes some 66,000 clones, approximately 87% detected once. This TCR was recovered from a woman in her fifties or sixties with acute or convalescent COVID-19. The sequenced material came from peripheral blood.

Here the CDR3 DNA reads TGTGCCAGTAAATCGTGGGCCTTTGGCAATCAGCCCCAGCATTTT. It is translated as CASKSWAFGNQPQHF. The chain combines TRBV19 with TRBJ1-5; D is unclear. The length of the CDR3 is 15 residues. Trimming cost V 7 bases and J 2 bases, with 15 bases left between them. The germline CDR1 and CDR2 sequences are LNHDA and SQIVND (reference sequence).